The T cell receptor beta chain under discussion was sequenced for a study of CD8+ T cells in alopecia areata. Study overall: The duration of tofacitinib was 6 to 18 months, with 6 months off drug afterward.

Germline CDR1 and CDR2: LNHDA and SQIVND (reference sequence). The length of the CDR3 is 14 residues. Trimming removed 5 bases from V and 7 bases from J; junction bases left unmatched: 8. As the sequencing template, cDNA was produced by extracting RNA and reverse transcribing it. Sequencing was performed with immunoSEQ multiplex PCR; in TCRdb, only in-frame clones are kept and a portion is missing. The repertoire includes fewer than 250,000 clones, roughly 57% of them detected once, and around 0.44% sits in the top ten. Peripheral blood and lesional scalp punch biopsies came from alopecia areata patients. On this clone itself: The antigen is undetermined.

Points from the study as a whole: In patients, TCRs were shared less clearly than in mice, and HLA may possibly be involved. Resident alphabeta T-cell populations of normal skin are likewise subject to sequencing in scalp samples.

Specimen: CD4+ T cells sorted from blood, collected at week 0. The clonotype originates from a human donor with alopecia areata. The V call is TRBV19, the J call TRBJ1-2; 9 bases line up with TRBD1. CDR3 nucleotides: TGTGCCAGTAGTGTAGTTTCACAGGGGGCTGGCTACACCTTC. This translates into CASSVVSQGAGYTF.